This paragraph reports one TCR beta chain. Per the germline V gene, CDR1 is SGHDT and CDR2 is YYEEEE. With 4 bases removed from V and 0 bases from J, the gap between germline ends came to 10 bases. This CDR3 has 14 residues. This entry belongs to a study of cytotoxic CD8 clonotypes in ibrutinib-treated CLL. Libraries were prepared by immunoSEQ multiplex PCR; TCRdb keeps only in-frame clonotypes and omits some of them. The sample carries some 150,000 clones, more than 70% recorded once. The chain has TRBV5-6 and TRBJ1-1; unclear D gene. This sequence originates from a human donor with chronic lymphocytic leukemia. This material consisted of PBMCs, taken after 36 months of ibrutinib treatment. CDR3 nucleotide sequence: TGTGCCAGCAGCCCAATGAGGCTGAACACTGAAGCTTTCTTT. This gives the protein CASSPMRLNTEAFF.